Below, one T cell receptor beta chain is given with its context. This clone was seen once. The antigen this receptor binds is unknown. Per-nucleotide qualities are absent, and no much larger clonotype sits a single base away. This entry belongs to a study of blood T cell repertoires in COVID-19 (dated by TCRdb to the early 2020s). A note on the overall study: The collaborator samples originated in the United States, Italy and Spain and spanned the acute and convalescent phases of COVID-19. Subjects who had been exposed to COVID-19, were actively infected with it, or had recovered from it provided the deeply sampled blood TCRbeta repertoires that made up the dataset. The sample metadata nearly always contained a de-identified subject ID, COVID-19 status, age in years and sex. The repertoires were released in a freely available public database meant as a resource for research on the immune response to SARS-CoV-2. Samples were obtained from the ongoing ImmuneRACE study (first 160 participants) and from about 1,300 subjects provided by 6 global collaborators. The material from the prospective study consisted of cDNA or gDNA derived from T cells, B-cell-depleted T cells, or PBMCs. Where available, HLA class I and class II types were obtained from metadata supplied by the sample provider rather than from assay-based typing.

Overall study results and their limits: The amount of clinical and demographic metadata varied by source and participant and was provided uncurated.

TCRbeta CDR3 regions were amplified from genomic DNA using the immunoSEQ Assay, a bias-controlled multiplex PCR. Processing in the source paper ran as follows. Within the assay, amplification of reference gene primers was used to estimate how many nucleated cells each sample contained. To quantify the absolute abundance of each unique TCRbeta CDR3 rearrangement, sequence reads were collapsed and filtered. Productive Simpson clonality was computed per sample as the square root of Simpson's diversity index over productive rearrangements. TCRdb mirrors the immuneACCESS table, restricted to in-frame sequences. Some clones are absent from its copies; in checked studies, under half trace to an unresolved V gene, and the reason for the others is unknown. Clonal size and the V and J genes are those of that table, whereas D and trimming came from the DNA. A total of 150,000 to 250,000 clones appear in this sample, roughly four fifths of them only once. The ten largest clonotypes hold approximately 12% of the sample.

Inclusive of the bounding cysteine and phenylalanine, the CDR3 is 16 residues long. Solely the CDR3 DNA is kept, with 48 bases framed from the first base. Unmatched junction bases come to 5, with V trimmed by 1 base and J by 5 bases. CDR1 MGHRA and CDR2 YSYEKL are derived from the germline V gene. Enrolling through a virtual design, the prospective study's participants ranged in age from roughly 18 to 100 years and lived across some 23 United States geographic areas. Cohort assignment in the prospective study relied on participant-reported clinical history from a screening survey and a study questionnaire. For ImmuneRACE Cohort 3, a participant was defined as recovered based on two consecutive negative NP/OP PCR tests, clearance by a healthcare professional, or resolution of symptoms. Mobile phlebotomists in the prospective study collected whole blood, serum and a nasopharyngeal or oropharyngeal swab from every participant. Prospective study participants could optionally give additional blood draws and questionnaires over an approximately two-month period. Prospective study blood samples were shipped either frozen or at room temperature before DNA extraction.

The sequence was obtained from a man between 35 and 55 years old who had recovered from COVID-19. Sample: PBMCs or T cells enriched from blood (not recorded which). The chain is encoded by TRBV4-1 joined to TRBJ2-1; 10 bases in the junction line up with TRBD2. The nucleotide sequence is TGCGCCAGCAGCCAAGGGCTAGCGGGAGCTAACAATGAGCAGTTCTTC. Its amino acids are CASSQGLAGANNEQFF.